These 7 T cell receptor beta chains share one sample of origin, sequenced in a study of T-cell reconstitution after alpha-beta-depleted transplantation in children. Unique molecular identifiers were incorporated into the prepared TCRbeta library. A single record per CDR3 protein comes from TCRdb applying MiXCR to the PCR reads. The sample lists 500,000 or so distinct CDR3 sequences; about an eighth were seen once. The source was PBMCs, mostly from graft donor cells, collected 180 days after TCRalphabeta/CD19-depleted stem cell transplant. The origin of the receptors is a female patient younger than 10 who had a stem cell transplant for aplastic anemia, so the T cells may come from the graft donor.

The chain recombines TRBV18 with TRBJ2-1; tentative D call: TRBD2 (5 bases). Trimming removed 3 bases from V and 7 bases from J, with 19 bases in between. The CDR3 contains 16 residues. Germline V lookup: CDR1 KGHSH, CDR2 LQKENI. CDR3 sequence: CASSPAGPSRTNEQFF. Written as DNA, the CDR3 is TGTGCCAGCTCACCTGCTGGACCGTCCCGGACTAATGAGCAGTTCTTC. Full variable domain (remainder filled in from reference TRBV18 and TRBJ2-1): NAGVMQNPRHLVRRRGQEARLRCSPMKGHSHVYWYRQLPEEGLKFMVYLQKENIIDESGMPKERFSAEFPKEGPSILRIQQVVRGDSAAYFCASSPAGPSRTNEQFFGPGTRLTVL.

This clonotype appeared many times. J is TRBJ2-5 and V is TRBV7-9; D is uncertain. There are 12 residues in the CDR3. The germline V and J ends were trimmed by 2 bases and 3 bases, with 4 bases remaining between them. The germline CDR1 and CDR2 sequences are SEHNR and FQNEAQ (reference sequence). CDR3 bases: TGTGCCAGCAGCTTAATCGAAGAGACCCAGTACTTC. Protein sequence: CASSLIEETQYF.

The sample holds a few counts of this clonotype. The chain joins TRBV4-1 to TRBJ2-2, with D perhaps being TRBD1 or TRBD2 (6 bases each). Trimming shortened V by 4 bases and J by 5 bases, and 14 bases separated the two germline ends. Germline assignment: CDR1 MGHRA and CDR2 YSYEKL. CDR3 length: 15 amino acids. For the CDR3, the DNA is TGCGCCAGCAGCCCCTGGGGGGCAGGGACCGGGGAGCTGTTTTTT. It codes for CASSPWGAGTGELFF.

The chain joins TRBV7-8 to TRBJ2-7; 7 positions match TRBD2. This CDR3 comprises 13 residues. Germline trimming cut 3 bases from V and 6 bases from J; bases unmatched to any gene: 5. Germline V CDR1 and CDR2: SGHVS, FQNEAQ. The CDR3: CASSLGSGGEQYV. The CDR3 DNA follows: TGTGCCAGCAGCTTGGGATCGGGGGGCGAGCAGTACGTC.

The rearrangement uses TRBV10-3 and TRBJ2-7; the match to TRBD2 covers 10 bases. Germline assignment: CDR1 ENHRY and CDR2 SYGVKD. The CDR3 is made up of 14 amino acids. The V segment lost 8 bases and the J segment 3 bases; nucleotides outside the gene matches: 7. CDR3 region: CAIGPGLANYEQYF. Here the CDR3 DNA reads TGTGCCATCGGCCCGGGACTAGCGAACTACGAGCAGTACTTC.

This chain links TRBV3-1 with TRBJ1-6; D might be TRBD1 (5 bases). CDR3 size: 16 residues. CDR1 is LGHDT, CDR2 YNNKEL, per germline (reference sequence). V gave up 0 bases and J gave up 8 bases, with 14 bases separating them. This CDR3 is CASSQDWQGPHSPLHF. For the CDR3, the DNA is TGTGCCAGCAGCCAAGATTGGCAGGGACCACATTCACCCCTCCACTTT.

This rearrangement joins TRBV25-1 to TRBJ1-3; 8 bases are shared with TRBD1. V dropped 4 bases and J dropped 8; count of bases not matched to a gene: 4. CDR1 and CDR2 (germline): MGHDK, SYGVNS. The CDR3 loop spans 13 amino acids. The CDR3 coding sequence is TGTGCCAGCAGTGGGGGACAGGAGGACACCATATATTTT. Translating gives CASSGGQEDTIYF.